The TCR beta chain under discussion was sequenced for a study of T-cell memory formation after mild COVID-19. TCRdb independently ran MiXCR on the 5' RACE reads; one entry per CDR3 protein. The sample lists about 140,000 distinct CDR3 sequences; 11% to 15% were seen once. V lost 3 bases, J lost 1 base, and 6 bases lay in between. There are 12 residues in the CDR3. The germline V gene has CDR1 SQVTM and CDR2 ANQGSEA. In this sample, this clonotype turned up a few times. Material for sequencing was PBMCs or a T cell subset sorted from them (not recorded which). This TCR came from an adult woman who had mild COVID-19 (a few samples of this study predate the infection). Cell type and time point are not known. The chain carries TRBV29-1 and TRBJ1-1; no firm D call. CDR3 region: CSVDVGNTEAFF. Written as DNA, the CDR3 is TGCAGCGTTGATGTCGGGAACACTGAAGCTTTCTTT.